This is a list of T cell receptor beta chains from one sample in a study of T-cell reconstitution after alpha-beta-depleted transplantation in children. TCRdb re-analysed the PCR reads in MiXCR, keeping a single row per CDR3 protein. The sample consists of about 540,000 distinct CDR3 sequences, about 16% of them appearing once. Sequences were derived from PBMCs from the stem cell graft donor, sampled from the stem cell graft. All receptors derive from a human donor who donated a stem cell graft to a child with acute lymphoblastic leukemia. Each CDR3 is given without its conserved first and last residue. Fields, in order: J gene, V gene, CDR3 protein.

J gene: TRBJ2-7
V gene: TRBV9
CDR3 protein: ASSATKGAALLYEQY

J gene: TRBJ2-5
V gene: TRBV27
CDR3 protein: ASSTEVGTAVTQY

J gene: TRBJ1-1
V gene: TRBV20-1
CDR3 protein: SARDWGTGDARSEAF

J gene: TRBJ1-4
V gene: TRBV7-9
CDR3 protein: ASSEGQGNEKLF

J gene: TRBJ2-1
V gene: TRBV27
CDR3 protein: ASSGPIGGMSYNEQF

J gene: TRBJ2-7
V gene: TRBV10-2
CDR3 protein: ASRRWGEQY

J gene: TRBJ1-5
V gene: TRBV5-1
CDR3 protein: ASSLGELGANQPQH

J gene: TRBJ2-1
V gene: TRBV5-1
CDR3 protein: ASSLDLDGTFYNEQF

J gene: TRBJ2-1
V gene: TRBV13
CDR3 protein: ASSLGMNEQF

J gene: TRBJ2-3
V gene: TRBV14
CDR3 protein: ASSLPAATDTQY

J gene: TRBJ1-2
V gene: TRBV27
CDR3 protein: ASSLSFGDRERGYT

J gene: TRBJ1-4
V gene: TRBV4-1
CDR3 protein: ASSQAPLPRGEKLF

J gene: TRBJ2-3
V gene: TRBV5-1
CDR3 protein: ASSLAGDKRLSSGAATDTQY

J gene: TRBJ2-7
V gene: TRBV20-1
CDR3 protein: SASSYEQY

J gene: TRBJ1-5
V gene: TRBV7-9
CDR3 protein: ASTPFENQPQH

J gene: TRBJ1-5
V gene: TRBV29-1
CDR3 protein: SVATQGGYNQPQH

J gene: TRBJ2-4
V gene: TRBV3-1
CDR3 protein: ASSRQLNIQY

J gene: TRBJ2-7
V gene: TRBV20-1
CDR3 protein: SAKTSGSFSEQY

J gene: TRBJ1-3
V gene: TRBV3-1
CDR3 protein: ASSPRDRLGNTIY

J gene: TRBJ1-5
V gene: TRBV12-3/TRBV12-4
CDR3 protein: ASSFAPNQPQH

J gene: TRBJ2-1
V gene: TRBV6-1
CDR3 protein: ASASLTSSYNEQF

J gene: TRBJ1-2
V gene: TRBV4-1
CDR3 protein: ASSPPIRRLGNYGYT

J gene: TRBJ2-7
V gene: TRBV7-6
CDR3 protein: ASSFRTSGTPWRAYEQY

J gene: TRBJ2-7
V gene: TRBV15
CDR3 protein: ATSRGGRYEQY

J gene: TRBJ2-1
V gene: TRBV20-1
CDR3 protein: SAIMVAGVSNEQF

J gene: TRBJ2-5
V gene: TRBV7-7
CDR3 protein: ASSPGGREETQY

J gene: TRBJ2-7
V gene: TRBV7-6
CDR3 protein: ASSPGLKLAARSYEQY

J gene: TRBJ1-5
V gene: TRBV20-1
CDR3 protein: SARSLNQPQH

J gene: TRBJ1-1
V gene: TRBV20-1
CDR3 protein: SVSDRRNTEAF

J gene: TRBJ1-5
V gene: TRBV7-9
CDR3 protein: ASSLIHGKPQH

J gene: TRBJ2-7
V gene: TRBV3-1
CDR3 protein: ASSPLSGARYEQY

J gene: TRBJ2-7
V gene: TRBV7-9
CDR3 protein: ASSLALERGYYEQY

J gene: TRBJ2-1
V gene: TRBV18
CDR3 protein: ASSQRTGNNEQF